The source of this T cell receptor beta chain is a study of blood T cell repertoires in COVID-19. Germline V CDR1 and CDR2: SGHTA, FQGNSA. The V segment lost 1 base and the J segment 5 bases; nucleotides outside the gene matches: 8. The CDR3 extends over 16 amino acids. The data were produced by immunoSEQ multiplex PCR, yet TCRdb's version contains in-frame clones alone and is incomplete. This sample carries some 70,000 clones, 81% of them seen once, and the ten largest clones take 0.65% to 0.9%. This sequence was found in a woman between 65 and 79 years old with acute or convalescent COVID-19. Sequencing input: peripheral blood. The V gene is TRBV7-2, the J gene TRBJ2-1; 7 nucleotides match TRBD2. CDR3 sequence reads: CASSLGLGGGNNEQFF. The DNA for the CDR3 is TGTGCCAGCAGCTTAGGGCTTGGGGGGGGAAACAATGAGCAGTTCTTC.